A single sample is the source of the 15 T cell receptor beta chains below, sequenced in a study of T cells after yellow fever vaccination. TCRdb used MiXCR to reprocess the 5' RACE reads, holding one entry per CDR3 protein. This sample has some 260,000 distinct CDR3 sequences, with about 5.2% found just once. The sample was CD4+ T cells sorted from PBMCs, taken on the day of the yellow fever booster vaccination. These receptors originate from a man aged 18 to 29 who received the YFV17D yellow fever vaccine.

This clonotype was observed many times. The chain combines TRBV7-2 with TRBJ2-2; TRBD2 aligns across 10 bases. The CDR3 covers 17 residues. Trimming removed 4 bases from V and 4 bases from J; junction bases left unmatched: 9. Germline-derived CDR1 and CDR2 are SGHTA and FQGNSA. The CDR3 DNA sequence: TGTGCCAGCAGCTACCCTATTACTAGCGGGACCACCGGGGAGCTGTTTTTT. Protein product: CASSYPITSGTTGELFF.

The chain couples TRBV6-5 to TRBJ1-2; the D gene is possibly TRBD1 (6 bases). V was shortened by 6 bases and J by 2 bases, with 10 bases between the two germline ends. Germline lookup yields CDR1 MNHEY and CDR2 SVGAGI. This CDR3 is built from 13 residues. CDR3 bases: TGTGCCAGCAGGGTAACAGGGAACTATGGCTACACCTTC. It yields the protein CASRVTGNYGYTF.

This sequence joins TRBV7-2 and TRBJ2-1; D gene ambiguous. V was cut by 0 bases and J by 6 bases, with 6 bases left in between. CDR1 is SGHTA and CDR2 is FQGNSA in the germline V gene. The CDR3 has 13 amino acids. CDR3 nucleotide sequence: TGTGCCAGCAGCTTAGCGCCCCCCAATGAGCAGTTCTTC. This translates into CASSLAPPNEQFF.

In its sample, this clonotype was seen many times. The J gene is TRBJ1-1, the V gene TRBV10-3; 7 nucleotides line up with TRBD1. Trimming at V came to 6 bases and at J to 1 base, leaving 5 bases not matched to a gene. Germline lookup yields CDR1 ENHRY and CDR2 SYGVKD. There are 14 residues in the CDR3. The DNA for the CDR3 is TGTGCCATCAGGAAACAGGGGTGGAACACTGAAGCTTTCTTT. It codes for CAIRKQGWNTEAFF.

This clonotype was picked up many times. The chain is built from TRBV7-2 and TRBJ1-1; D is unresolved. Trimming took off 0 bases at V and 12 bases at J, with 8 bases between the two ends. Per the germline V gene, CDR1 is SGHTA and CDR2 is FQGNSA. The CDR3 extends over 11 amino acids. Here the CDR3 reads CASSLAGLSFF. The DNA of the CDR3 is TGTGCCAGCAGCTTAGCGGGTTTGTCTTTCTTT. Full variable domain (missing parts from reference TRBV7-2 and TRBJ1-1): GAGVSQSPSNKVTEKGKDVELRCDPISGHTALYWYRQSLGQGLEFLIYFQGNSAPDKSGLPSDRFSAERTGGSVSTLTIQRTQQEDSAVYLCASSLAGLSFFGQGTRLTVV.

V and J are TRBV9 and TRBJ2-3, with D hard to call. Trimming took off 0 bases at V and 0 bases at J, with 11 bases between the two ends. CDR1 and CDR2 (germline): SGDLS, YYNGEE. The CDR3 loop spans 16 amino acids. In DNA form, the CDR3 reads TGTGCCAGCAGCGTAGGAGCCACCACTAGCACAGATACGCAGTATTTT. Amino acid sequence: CASSVGATTSTDTQYF.

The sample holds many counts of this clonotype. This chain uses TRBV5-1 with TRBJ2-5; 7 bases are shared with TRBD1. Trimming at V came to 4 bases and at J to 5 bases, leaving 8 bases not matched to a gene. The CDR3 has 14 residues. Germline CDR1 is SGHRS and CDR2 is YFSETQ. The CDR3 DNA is TGCGCCAGCAGCGGAGACAGGGCGGCGGAGACCCAGTACTTC. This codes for CASSGDRAAETQYF.

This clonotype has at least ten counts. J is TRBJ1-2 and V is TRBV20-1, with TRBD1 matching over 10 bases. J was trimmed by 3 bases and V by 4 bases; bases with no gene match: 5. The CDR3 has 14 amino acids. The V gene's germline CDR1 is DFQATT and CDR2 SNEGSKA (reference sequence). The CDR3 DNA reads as TGCAGTGCTACTGGGACAGGGGACCACTATGGCTACACCTTC. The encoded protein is CSATGTGDHYGYTF.

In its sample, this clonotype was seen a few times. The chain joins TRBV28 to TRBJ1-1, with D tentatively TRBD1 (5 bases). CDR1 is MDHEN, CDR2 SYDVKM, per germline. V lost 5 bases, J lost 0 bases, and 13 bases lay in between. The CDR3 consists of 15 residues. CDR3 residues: CASSAPRQMNTEAFF. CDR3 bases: TGTGCCAGCAGTGCTCCCCGACAGATGAACACTGAAGCTTTCTTT.

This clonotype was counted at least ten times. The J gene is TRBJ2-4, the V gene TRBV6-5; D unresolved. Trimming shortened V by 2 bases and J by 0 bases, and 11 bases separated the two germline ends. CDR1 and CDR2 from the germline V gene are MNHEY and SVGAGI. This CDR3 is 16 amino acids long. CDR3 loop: CASSYRVQLAKNIQYF. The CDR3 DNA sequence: TGTGCCAGCAGTTACCGAGTCCAGCTAGCCAAAAACATTCAGTACTTC.

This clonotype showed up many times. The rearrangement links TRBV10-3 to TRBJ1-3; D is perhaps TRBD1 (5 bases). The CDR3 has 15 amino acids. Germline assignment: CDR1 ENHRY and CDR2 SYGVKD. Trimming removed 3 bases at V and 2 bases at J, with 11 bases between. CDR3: CAISDGARTGNTIYF. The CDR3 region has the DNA TGTGCCATCAGTGACGGGGCCAGAACTGGAAACACCATATATTTT.

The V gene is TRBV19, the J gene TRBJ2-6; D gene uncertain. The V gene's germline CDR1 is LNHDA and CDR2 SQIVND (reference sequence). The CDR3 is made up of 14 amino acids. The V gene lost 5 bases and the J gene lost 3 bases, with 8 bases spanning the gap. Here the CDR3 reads CASSVQVGANVLTF. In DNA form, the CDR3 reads TGTGCCAGTAGTGTGCAAGTTGGGGCCAACGTCCTGACTTTC.

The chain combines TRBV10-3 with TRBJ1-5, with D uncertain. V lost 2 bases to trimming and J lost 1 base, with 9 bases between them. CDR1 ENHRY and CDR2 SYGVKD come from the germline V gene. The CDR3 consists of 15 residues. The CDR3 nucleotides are TGTGCCATCAGTGAGACAAATGAGAGCAATCAGCCCCAGCATTTT. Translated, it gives CAISETNESNQPQHF.

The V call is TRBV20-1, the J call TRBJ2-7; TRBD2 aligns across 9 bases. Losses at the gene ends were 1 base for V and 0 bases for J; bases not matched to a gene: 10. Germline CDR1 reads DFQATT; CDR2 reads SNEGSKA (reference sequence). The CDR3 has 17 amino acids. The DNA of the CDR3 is TGCAGTGCTAGAGGCCCCCCTCAGCGGGGGGCCTCCTACGAGCAGTACTTC. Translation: CSARGPPQRGASYEQYF.

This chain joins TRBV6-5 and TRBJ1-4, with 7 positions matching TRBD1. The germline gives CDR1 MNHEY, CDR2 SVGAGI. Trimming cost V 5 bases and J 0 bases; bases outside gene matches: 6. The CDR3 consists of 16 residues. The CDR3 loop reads CASSHGTAATNEKLFF. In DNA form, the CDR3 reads TGTGCCAGCAGTCACGGGACAGCTGCAACTAATGAAAAACTGTTTTTT.